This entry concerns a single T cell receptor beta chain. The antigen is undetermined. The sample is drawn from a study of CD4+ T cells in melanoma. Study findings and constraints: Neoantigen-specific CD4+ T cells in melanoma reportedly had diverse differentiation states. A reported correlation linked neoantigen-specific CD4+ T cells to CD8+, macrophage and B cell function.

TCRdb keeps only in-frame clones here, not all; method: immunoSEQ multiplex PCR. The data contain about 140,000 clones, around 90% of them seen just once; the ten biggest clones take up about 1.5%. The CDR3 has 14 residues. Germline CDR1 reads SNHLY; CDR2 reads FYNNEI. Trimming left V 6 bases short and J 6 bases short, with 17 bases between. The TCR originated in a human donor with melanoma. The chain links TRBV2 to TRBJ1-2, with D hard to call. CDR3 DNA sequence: TGTGCCAGCAGGGTCCGGGCACTAACGGATGGCTACACCTTC. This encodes CASRVRALTDGYTF.